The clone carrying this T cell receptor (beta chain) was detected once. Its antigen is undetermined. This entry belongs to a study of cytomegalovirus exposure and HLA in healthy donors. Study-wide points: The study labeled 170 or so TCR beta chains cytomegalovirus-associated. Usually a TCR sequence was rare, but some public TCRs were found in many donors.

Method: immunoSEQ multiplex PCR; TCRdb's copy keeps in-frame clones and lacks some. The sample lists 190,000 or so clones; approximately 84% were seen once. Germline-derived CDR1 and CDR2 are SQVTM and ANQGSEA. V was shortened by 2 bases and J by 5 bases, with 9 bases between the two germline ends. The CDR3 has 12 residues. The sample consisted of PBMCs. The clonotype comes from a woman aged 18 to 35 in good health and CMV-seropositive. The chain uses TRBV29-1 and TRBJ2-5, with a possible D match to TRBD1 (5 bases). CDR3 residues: CSVELAGETQYF. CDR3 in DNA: TGCAGCGTTGAATTGGCAGGGGAGACCCAGTACTTC.